These 8 T cell receptor beta chains originate from one sample sequenced in a study of human T cells and chemical hapten exposure (dated by TCRdb to the early 2020s). This sample's time point label indicates: pre-sensitization, week 0. The treatment or condition label here, explained by the study, means: therapeutic diphenylcyclopropenone sensitization with weekly scalp DPC. The library was built by means of RACE. The instrument was a NextSeq 500. TCRdb trimmed the raw reads at Q25, called clones with MiXCR and kept productive beta chains. Each entry merges the rows of one CDR3 protein and shows their most common DNA and genes. This sample holds under 100,000 distinct CDR3 sequences; 8.5% were observed only once. The top ten hold just over 2.5% of the sample. Sequences were derived from whole blood, sampled in connection with sensitization to the hapten diphenylcyclopropenone (DPC). The receptor source for this set is a man between 40 and 49 years old with alopecia areata. Some clones in this sample may be carry-over from other donors' samples.

This clonotype showed up just a few times. The chain employs TRBV29-1 and TRBJ2-3, with D possibly being TRBD2 (5 bases). This CDR3 has 14 amino acids. Trimming cost V 4 bases and J 0 bases, with 11 bases left between them. The V gene's germline CDR1 is SQVTM and CDR2 ANQGSEA. The CDR3 nucleotides are TGCAGCGTTGCCCCCAGCGGAAGCACAGATACGCAGTATTTT. This sequence encodes CSVAPSGSTDTQYF.

This clonotype has a count of ten or more. This chain joins TRBV10-3 and TRBJ1-3; no definite D call. V lost 10 bases, J lost 2 bases, and 15 bases lay in between. The CDR3 totals 14 residues. Germline CDR1 is ENHRY and CDR2 is SYGVKD. CDR3 protein: CATLELDTGNTIYF. The DNA for the CDR3 is TGTGCCACCCTCGAGCTTGATACTGGAAACACCATATATTTT.

This clonotype was recorded many times. The CDR3, as DNA: TGTGCCAGCGGTCTAGGACAGAACACCGGGGAGCTGTTTTTT. It encodes CASGLGQNTGELFF. The J gene is TRBJ2-2, the V gene TRBV3-1, with D perhaps TRBD1 (5 bases). Germline lookup yields CDR1 LGHDT and CDR2 YNNKEL (reference sequence). The length of the CDR3 is 14 residues. Trimming removed 8 bases at V and 1 base at J, with 11 bases between.

This clonotype was seen at least ten times. The genes are TRBV7-2 and TRBJ1-6; D might be TRBD1 (6 bases). Germline values: CDR1 SGHTA, CDR2 FQGNSA. The CDR3 runs 13 residues. V lost 8 bases and J lost 3, with 8 bases in between. The CDR3 here is CASRDNYNSPLHF. The CDR3 nucleotides read TGTGCCAGCCGGGACAACTATAATTCACCCCTCCACTTT.

This chain uses TRBV20-1 with TRBJ1-1; tentatively, D is TRBD1 (6 bases). The CDR3 runs 16 residues. In germline, CDR1 is DFQATT, CDR2 SNEGSKA (reference sequence). V lost 0 bases to trimming and J lost 2 bases, with 16 bases between them. CDR3 nucleotide sequence: TGCAGTGCTAGAGATGGGGGGCGGGATCGAAACACTGAAGCTTTCTTT. It codes for CSARDGGRDRNTEAFF.

This clonotype was detected many times. The chain uses TRBV27 and TRBJ2-3, with D unresolved. This CDR3 comprises 15 residues. The ends were cut back, 4 bases at V and 2 bases at J, with 13 bases in the middle. The germline V gene encodes CDR1 MNHEY and CDR2 SMNVEV (reference sequence). CDR3 protein: CASSSSSSYTDTQYF. CDR3 DNA: TGTGCCAGCAGTTCATCATCTTCTTACACAGATACGCAGTATTTT.

This chain uses TRBV10-3 with TRBJ2-4; D is ambiguous. The V end was cut by 0 bases, the J end by 0 bases, with 9 bases between. The CDR3 extends over 16 amino acids. Germline CDR1 and CDR2: ENHRY and SYGVKD. This chain's CDR3 is CAISESLGVAKNIQYF. The CDR3 DNA is TGTGCCATCAGTGAGTCTTTGGGCGTAGCCAAAAACATTCAGTACTTC.

This clonotype has ten or more counts. The rearrangement links TRBV6-2 or TRBV6-3 to TRBJ2-1; no clear D gene. The germline V gene has CDR1 MNHEY and CDR2 SVGEGT. The CDR3 covers 13 residues. Trimming stripped 0 bases from V and 6 bases from J, with 6 bases between. Written as DNA, the CDR3 is TGTGCCAGCAGTTACTCGAAGGGCAATGAGCAGTTCTTC. Residues: CASSYSKGNEQFF.